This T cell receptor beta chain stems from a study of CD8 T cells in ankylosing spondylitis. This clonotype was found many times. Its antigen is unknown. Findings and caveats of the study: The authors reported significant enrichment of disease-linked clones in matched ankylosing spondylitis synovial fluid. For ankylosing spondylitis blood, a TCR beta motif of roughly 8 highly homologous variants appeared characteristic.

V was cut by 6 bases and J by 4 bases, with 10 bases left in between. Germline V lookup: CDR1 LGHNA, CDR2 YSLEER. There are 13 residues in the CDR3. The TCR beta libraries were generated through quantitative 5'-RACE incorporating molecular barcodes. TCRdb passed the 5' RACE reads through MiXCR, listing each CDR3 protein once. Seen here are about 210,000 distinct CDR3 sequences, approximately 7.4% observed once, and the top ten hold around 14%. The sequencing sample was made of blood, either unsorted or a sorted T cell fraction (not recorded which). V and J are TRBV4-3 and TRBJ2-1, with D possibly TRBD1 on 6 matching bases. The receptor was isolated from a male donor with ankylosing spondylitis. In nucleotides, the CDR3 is TGCGCCAGCAGTGACAGGACTTACAATGAGCAGTTCTTC. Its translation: CASSDRTYNEQFF.